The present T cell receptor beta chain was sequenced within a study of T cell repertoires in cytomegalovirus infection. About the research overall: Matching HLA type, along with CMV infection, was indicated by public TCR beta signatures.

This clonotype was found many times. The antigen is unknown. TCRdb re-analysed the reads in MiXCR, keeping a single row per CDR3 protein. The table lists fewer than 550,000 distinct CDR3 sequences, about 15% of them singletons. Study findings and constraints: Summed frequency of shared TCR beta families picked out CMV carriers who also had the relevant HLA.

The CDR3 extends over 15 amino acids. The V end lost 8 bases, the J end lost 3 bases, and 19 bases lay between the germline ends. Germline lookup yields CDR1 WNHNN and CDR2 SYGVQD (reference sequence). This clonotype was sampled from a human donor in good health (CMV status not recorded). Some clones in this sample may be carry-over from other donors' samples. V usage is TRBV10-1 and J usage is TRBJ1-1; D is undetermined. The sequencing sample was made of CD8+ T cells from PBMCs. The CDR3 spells CASPPEWGRDTEAFF. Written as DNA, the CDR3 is TGCGCCAGCCCTCCGGAATGGGGTCGGGACACTGAAGCTTTCTTT.